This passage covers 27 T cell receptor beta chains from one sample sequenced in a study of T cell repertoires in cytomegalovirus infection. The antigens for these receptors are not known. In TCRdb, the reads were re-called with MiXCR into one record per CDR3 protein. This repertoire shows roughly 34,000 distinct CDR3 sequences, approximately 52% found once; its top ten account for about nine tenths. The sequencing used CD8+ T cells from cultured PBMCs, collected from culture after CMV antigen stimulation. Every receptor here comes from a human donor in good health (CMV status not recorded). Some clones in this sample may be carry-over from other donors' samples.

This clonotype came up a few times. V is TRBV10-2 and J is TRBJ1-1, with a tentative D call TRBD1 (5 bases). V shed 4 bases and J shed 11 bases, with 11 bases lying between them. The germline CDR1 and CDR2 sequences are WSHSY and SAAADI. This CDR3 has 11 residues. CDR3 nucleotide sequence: TGCGCCAGCAGTGCAAGGGGCGAGGCTTTCTTT. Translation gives CASSARGEAFF.

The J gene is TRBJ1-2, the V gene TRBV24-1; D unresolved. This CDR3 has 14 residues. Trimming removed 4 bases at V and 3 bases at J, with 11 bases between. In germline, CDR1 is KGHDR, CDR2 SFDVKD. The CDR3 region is CATSDPVSDYGYTF. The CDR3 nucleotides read TGTGCCACCAGTGACCCGGTGTCCGACTATGGCTACACCTTC.

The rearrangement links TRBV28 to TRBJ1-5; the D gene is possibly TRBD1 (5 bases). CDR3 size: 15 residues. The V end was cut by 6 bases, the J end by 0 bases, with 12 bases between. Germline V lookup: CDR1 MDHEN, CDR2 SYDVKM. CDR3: CASSLQDYSNQPQHF. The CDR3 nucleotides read TGTGCCAGCAGCCTACAGGACTATAGCAATCAGCCCCAGCATTTT.

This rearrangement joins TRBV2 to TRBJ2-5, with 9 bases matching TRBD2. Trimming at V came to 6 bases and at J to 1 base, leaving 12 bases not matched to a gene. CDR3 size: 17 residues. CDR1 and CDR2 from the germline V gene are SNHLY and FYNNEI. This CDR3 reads CASRVPPGLATQETQYF. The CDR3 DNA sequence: TGTGCCAGCAGGGTACCACCGGGACTAGCCACCCAAGAGACCCAGTACTTC.

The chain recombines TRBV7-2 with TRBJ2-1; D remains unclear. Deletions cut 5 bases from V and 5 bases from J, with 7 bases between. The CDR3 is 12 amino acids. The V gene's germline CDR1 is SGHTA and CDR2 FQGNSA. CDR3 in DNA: TGTGCCAGCAGCACCCTCGACAATGAGCAGTTCTTC. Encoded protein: CASSTLDNEQFF. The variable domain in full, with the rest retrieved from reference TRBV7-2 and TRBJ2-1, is GAGVSQSPSNKVTEKGKDVELRCDPISGHTALYWYRQSLGQGLEFLIYFQGNSAPDKSGLPSDRFSAERTGGSVSTLTIQRTQQEDSAVYLCASSTLDNEQFFGPGTRLTVL.

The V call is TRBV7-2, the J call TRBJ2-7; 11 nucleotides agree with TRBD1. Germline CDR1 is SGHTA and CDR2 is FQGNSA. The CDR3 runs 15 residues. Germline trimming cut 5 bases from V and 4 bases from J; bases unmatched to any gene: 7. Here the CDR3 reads CASSPRTGGEYEQYF. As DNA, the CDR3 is TGTGCCAGCAGCCCCCGGACAGGGGGCGAGTACGAGCAGTACTTC.

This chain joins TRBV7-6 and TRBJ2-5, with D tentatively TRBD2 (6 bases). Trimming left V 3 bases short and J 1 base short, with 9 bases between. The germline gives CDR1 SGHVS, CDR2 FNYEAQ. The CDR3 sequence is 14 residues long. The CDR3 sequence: CASSFPGLQETQYF. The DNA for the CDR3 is TGTGCCAGCAGCTTCCCGGGACTCCAAGAGACCCAGTACTTC.

This CDR3 is CASRPEPTYITDTQYF. DNA for the CDR3: TGTGCCAGCAGACCCGAACCAACTTACATCACAGATACGCAGTATTTT. V is TRBV27 and J is TRBJ2-3; D gene uncertain. There are 16 residues in the CDR3. V was shortened by 6 bases and J by 2 bases, with 18 bases between the two germline ends. Germline-derived CDR1 and CDR2 are MNHEY and SMNVEV (reference sequence).

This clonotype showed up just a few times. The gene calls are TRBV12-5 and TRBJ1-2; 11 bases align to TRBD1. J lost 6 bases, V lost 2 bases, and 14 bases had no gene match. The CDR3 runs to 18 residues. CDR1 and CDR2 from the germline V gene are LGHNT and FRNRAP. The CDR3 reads CASGLPRDRGNWSDGYTF. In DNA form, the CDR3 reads TGTGCTAGTGGTTTGCCCCGGGACAGGGGGAATTGGAGCGATGGCTACACCTTC.

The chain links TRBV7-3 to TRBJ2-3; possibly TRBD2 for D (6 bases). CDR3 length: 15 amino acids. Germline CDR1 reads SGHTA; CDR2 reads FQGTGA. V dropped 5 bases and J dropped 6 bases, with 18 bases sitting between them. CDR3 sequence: CASSPKGTSMDTQYF. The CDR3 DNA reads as TGTGCCAGCAGCCCCAAGGGTACTAGCATGGATACGCAGTATTTT.

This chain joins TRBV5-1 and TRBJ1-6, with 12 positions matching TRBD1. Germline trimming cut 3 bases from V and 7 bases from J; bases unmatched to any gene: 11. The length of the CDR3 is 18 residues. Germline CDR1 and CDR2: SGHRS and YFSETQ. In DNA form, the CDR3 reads TGCGCCAGCAGCTCAACCGGGACAGGGGGCTTGTGGAATTCACCCCTCCACTTT. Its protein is CASSSTGTGGLWNSPLHF.

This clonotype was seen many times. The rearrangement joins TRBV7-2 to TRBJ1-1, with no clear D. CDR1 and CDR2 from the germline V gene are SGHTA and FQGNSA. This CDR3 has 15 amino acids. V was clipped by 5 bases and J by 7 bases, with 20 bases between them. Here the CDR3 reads CASSPRVGRLIEAFF. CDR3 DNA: TGTGCCAGCAGCCCCCGGGTCGGCAGACTGATTGAAGCTTTCTTT. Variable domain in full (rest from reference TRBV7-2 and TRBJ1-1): GAGVSQSPSNKVTEKGKDVELRCDPISGHTALYWYRQSLGQGLEFLIYFQGNSAPDKSGLPSDRFSAERTGGSVSTLTIQRTQQEDSAVYLCASSPRVGRLIEAFFGQGTRLTVV.

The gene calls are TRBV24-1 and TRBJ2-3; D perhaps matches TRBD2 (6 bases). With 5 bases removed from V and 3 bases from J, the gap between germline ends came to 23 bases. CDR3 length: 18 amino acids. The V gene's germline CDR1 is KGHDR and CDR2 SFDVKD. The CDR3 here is CATSASVTSGRVTDTQYF. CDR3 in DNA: TGTGCCACCAGTGCTAGCGTCACAAGTGGCAGGGTAACAGATACGCAGTATTTT.

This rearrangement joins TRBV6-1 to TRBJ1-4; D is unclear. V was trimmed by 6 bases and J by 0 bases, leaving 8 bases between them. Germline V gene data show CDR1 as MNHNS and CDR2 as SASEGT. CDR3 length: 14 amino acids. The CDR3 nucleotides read TGTGCCAGCAGAGACCTGACAACTAATGAAAAACTGTTTTTT. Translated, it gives CASRDLTTNEKLFF.

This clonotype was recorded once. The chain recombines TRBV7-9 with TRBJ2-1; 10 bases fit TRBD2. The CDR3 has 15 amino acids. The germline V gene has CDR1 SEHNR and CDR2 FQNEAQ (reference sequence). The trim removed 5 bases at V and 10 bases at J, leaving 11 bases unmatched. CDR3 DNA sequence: TGTGCCAGCAGCAACCAAGCGGGAGGGCCGGGCGAGCAGTTCTTC. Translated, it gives CASSNQAGGPGEQFF.

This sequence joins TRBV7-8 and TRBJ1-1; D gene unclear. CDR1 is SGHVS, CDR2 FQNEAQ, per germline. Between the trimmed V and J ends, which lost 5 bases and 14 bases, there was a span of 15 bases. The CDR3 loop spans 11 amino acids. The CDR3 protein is CASSASHGLFF. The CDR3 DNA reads TGTGCCAGCAGCGCCTCCCACGGGTTATTCTTT.

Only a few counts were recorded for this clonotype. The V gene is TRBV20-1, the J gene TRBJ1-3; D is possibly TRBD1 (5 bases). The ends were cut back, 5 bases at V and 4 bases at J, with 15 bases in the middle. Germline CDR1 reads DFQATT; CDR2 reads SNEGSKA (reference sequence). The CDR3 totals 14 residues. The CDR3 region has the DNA TGCAGTGCTCCAGGGCAGGGCGAAGGAAACACCATATATTTT. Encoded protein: CSAPGQGEGNTIYF.

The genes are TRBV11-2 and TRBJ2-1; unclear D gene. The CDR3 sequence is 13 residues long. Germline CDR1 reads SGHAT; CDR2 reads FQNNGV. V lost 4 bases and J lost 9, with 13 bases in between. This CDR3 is CASSWVLVGEQFF. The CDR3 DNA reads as TGTGCCAGCAGCTGGGTTCTGGTTGGTGAGCAGTTCTTC.

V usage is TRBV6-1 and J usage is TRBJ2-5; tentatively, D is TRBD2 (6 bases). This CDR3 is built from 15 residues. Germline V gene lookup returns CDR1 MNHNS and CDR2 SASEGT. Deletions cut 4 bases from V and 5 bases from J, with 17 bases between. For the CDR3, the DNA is TGTGCCAGCAGTGCTCTCAACGAGGAGGGTGAGACCCAGTACTTC. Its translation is CASSALNEEGETQYF.

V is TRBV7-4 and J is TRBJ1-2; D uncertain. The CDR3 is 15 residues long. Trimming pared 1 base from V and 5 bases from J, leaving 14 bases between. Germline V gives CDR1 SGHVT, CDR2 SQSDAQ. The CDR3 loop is CASSLVPRRRYGYTF. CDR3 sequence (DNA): TGTGCCAGCAGCTTAGTCCCCAGACGGCGATATGGCTACACCTTC.

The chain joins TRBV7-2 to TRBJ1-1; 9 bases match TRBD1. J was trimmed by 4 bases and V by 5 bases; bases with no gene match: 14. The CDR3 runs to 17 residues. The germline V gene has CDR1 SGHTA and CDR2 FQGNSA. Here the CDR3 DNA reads TGTGCCAGCAGCGTAGAACCGGGACAGGGCCTTTTCACTGAAGCTTTCTTT. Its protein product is CASSVEPGQGLFTEAFF.

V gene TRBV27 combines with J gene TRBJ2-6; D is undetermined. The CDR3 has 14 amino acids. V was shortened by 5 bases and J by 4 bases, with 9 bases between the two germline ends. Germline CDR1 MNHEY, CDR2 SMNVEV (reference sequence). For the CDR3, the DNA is TGTGCCAGCAGTCCCTTCGGGGGGGCCAACGTCCTGACTTTC. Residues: CASSPFGGANVLTF.

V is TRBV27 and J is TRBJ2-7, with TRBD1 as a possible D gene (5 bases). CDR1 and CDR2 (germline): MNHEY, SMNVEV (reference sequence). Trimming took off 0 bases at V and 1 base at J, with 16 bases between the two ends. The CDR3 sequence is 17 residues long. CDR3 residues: CASSLSSWRPGSYEQYF. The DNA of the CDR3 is TGTGCCAGCAGTTTATCGTCTTGGCGGCCAGGGTCCTACGAGCAGTACTTC.

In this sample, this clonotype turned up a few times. The CDR3 region is CASSFWGLEETQYF. The CDR3 DNA sequence: TGTGCCAGCAGCTTTTGGGGCCTGGAGGAGACCCAGTACTTC. The chain is built from TRBV7-6 and TRBJ2-5, with D possibly TRBD1 on 5 matching bases. Germline CDR1 reads SGHVS; CDR2 reads FNYEAQ. The CDR3 is made up of 14 amino acids. The V gene lost 3 bases and the J gene lost 5 bases, with 13 bases spanning the gap.

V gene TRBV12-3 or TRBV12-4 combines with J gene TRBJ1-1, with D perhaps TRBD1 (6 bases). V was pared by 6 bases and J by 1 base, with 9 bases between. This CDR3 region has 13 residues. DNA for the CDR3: TGTGCCAGCAGGCAGGGGAGGAACACTGAAGCTTTCTTT. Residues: CASRQGRNTEAFF.

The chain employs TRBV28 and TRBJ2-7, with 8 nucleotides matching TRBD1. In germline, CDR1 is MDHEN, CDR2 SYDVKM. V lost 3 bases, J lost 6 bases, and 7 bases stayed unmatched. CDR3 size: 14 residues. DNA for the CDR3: TGTGCCAGCAGTTTCCCGGGACAGGTAGGCGAGCAGTACTTC. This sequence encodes CASSFPGQVGEQYF. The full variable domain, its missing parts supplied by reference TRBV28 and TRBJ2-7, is DVKVTQSSRYLVKRTGEKVFLECVQDMDHENMFWYRQDPGLGLRLIYFSYDVKMKEKGDIPEGYSVSREKKERFSLILESASTNQTSMYLCASSFPGQVGEQYFGPGTRLTVT.

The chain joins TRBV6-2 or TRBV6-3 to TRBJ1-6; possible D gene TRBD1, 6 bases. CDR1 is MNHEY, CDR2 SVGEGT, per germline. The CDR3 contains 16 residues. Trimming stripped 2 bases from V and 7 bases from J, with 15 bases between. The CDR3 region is CASSYPSGVGNSPLHF. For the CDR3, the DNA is TGTGCCAGCAGTTACCCGTCAGGGGTGGGGAATTCACCCCTCCACTTT.